Below are 17 T cell receptor beta chains sequenced from a single sample in a study of shared clonotypes between healthy human individuals. Assay used: immunoSEQ multiplex PCR; TCRdb lists only in-frame clones, some missing. This sample yields under 600,000 clones, of which 97% are seen a single time; 0.045% to 0.06% belongs to the top ten. The sample comprised naive CD4+ T cells sorted from blood. Subset in this sample: CD45RA+ positively selected. These receptors were taken from a woman in her 30s in good health.

This chain connects TRBV10-2 to TRBJ2-1; 8 bases match TRBD2. This CDR3 is 14 amino acids long. Losses at the gene ends were 3 bases for V and 5 bases for J; bases not matched to a gene: 3. CDR1 WSHSY and CDR2 SAAADI come from the germline V gene. The CDR3 coding sequence is TGCGCCAGCAGTGATGTAGCGGGAAACAATGAGCAGTTCTTC. This codes for CASSDVAGNNEQFF.

The V and J genes are TRBV28 and TRBJ1-5; D possibly corresponds to TRBD1 (6 bases). The germline V and J ends were trimmed by 2 bases and 3 bases, with 8 bases remaining between them. The CDR3 contains 14 residues. Per germline, CDR1 MDHEN and CDR2 SYDVKM. The CDR3, as DNA: TGTGCCAGCAGTTTAAGACAGGTCAATCAGCCCCAGCATTTT. This gives the protein CASSLRQVNQPQHF.

This clone was found once. The chain joins TRBV5-1 to TRBJ1-1; D not resolved. Trimming shortened V by 0 bases and J by 1 base, and 16 bases separated the two germline ends. This CDR3 contains 17 residues. CDR1 is SGHRS, CDR2 YFSETQ, per germline. The chain's CDR3 is CASSLGRRPTTNTEAFF. DNA for the CDR3: TGCGCCAGCAGCTTGGGCCGGAGGCCGACGACGAACACTGAAGCTTTCTTT.

The chain uses TRBV18 and TRBJ1-1, with 8 positions matching TRBD1. Trimming cost V 6 bases and J 1 base; bases outside gene matches: 4. Germline V lookup: CDR1 KGHSH, CDR2 LQKENI. This CDR3 has 14 residues. The CDR3 DNA reads TGTGCCAGCTCTCGGACAGGGACGAACACTGAAGCTTTCTTT. As protein: CASSRTGTNTEAFF.

The chain uses TRBV5-1 and TRBJ2-3, with TRBD2 identical over 10 bases. V lost 3 bases, J lost 6 bases, and 7 bases stayed unmatched. The CDR3 totals 15 residues. The germline gives CDR1 SGHRS, CDR2 YFSETQ. CDR3 nucleotides: TGCGCCAGCAGCTCCCTTAGCGGGAGGTCCGATACGCAGTATTTT. This codes for CASSSLSGRSDTQYF.

The chain is built from TRBV21-1 and TRBJ2-5; TRBD2 reflects the table's D call only, with no check against the DNA. TRBV21-1 is a listed pseudogene. The CDR3 loop spans 14 amino acids. The CDR3 DNA follows: TGTGCCAGCAGCCCTCAGGGGAGGGTGGAGACCCAGTACTTC. Protein: CASSPQGRVETQYF.

This chain joins TRBV29-1 and TRBJ2-1, with D uncertain. CDR1 and CDR2 from the germline V gene are SQVTM and ANQGSEA. The CDR3 contains 12 residues. With 4 bases removed from V and 7 bases from J, the gap between germline ends came to 11 bases. The CDR3 loop reads CSVVHSKNEQFF. In DNA, the CDR3 is TGCAGCGTTGTCCACAGCAAAAATGAGCAGTTCTTC.

This chain joins TRBV19 and TRBJ2-7, with 9 bases matching TRBD2. This CDR3 region has 14 residues. The trim removed 5 bases at V and 1 base at J, leaving 3 bases unmatched. Germline CDR1 and CDR2: LNHDA and SQIVND (reference sequence). Here the CDR3 DNA reads TGTGCCAGTAGTGCCCTAGCGGGGTCCTACGAGCAGTACTTC. Its translation: CASSALAGSYEQYF.

The V gene is TRBV18, the J gene TRBJ2-5; 7 bases fit TRBD1. Germline lookup yields CDR1 KGHSH and CDR2 LQKENI. CDR3 size: 16 residues. V shed 6 bases, J shed 4 bases, and the junction held 14 bases outside the gene matches. The CDR3 loop reads CASSQGEQGGGETQYF. The CDR3 bases are TGTGCCAGCTCCCAGGGGGAGCAGGGCGGCGGAGAGACCCAGTACTTC.

This clone was counted once. This sequence joins TRBV28 and TRBJ2-7; D may be TRBD1 (6 bases). V was shortened by 5 bases and J by 3 bases, with 14 bases between the two germline ends. CDR3 length: 14 residues. The germline V gene encodes CDR1 MDHEN and CDR2 SYDVKM. This CDR3 is CASSLGQSYYEQYF. The CDR3 region has the DNA TGTGCCAGCAGTCTCGGACAGTCCTACTACGAGCAGTACTTC. Full variable domain (outside the CDR3, taken from reference TRBV28 and TRBJ2-7): DVKVTQSSRYLVKRTGEKVFLECVQDMDHENMFWYRQDPGLGLRLIYFSYDVKMKEKGDIPEGYSVSREKKERFSLILESASTNQTSMYLCASSLGQSYYEQYFGPGTRLTVT.

The J gene is TRBJ2-5, the V gene TRBV28, with 10 positions matching TRBD2. The DNA end lines up better with TRBJ2-7; the J call may be wrong. The CDR3 is 17 amino acids. The germline gives CDR1 MDHEN, CDR2 SYDVKM. CDR3: CASSLFSGRAESYEQYF. The CDR3, as DNA: TGTGCCAGCAGTTTGTTCAGCGGGAGGGCCGAGTCCTACGAGCAGTACTTC.

This chain joins TRBV15 and TRBJ2-7; TRBD2 agrees at 7 bases. The CDR3 covers 15 residues. The V gene end was trimmed by 4 bases and the J gene end by 2 bases; junction bases not matched to a gene: 8. Germline CDR1 LNHNV, CDR2 YYDKDF (reference sequence). As DNA, the CDR3 is TGTGCCACCAGCATAGAATGGGGAGGGACCTACGAGCAGTACTTC. Translation gives CATSIEWGGTYEQYF.

This chain joins TRBV5-1 and TRBJ2-1; 12 positions match TRBD2. From germline, CDR1 is SGHRS and CDR2 YFSETQ. The CDR3 loop spans 16 amino acids. J was trimmed by 9 bases and V by 3 bases; bases with no gene match: 10. Written as DNA, the CDR3 is TGCGCCAGCAGCTCCGGACTAGCGGGAAATATCATTGAGCAGTTCTTC. Translation gives CASSSGLAGNIIEQFF.

This clone has only one observation. The J gene is TRBJ2-3, the V gene TRBV10-1; D is possibly TRBD2 (6 bases). The germline V and J ends were trimmed by 5 bases and 6 bases, with 24 bases remaining between them. The CDR3 covers 17 residues. Germline V lookup: CDR1 WNHNN, CDR2 SYGVQD (reference sequence). This CDR3 reads CASSSRGLPQGLDTQYF. The CDR3 DNA follows: TGCGCCAGCAGTTCGCGGGGACTCCCCCAGGGTCTGGATACGCAGTATTTT.

The gene calls are TRBV28 and TRBJ2-7, with D uncertain. The germline CDR1 and CDR2 sequences are MDHEN and SYDVKM. The CDR3 totals 16 residues. V was pared by 3 bases and J by 0 bases, with 15 bases between. The CDR3 bases are TGTGCCAGCAGTTTCGTGTTGGGATCAGGCTCCTACGAGCAGTACTTC. Amino acid sequence: CASSFVLGSGSYEQYF.

CDR3 sequence: CASSVRPGANNEQFF. CDR3 DNA: TGTGCCAGCAGTGTCCGCCCGGGAGCCAACAATGAGCAGTTCTTC. V gene TRBV6-1 combines with J gene TRBJ2-1, with a possible D match to TRBD2 (6 bases). CDR1 and CDR2 from the germline V gene are MNHNS and SASEGT. V was pared by 4 bases and J by 5 bases, with 15 bases between. The CDR3 has 15 amino acids.

The chain joins TRBV14 to TRBJ1-1, with D perhaps TRBD1 (5 bases). CDR1 is SGHDN, CDR2 FVKESK, per germline. CDR3 length equals 13 residues. V lost 5 bases to trimming and J lost 11 bases, with 18 bases between them. CDR3 in DNA: TGTGCCAGCAGCTCCCCAACAGGCGGCGGGGCTTTCTTT. Protein sequence: CASSSPTGGGAFF.